This T cell receptor beta chain was identified in a study of OX40 agonist ivuxolimab in advanced cancers. Germline V lookup: CDR1 SGDLS, CDR2 YYNGEE. Trimming pared 0 bases from V and 4 bases from J, leaving 14 bases between. CDR3 length: 16 residues. This clone came up once. Autoimmune disease history or systemic immunosuppression meant exclusion. Sequencing was performed with immunoSEQ multiplex PCR; in TCRdb, only in-frame clones are kept and a portion is missing. The sample records about 62,000 clones, approximately 85% being singletons. Sample: CD4+ or CD8+ T cells sorted from blood, taken in a trial of the OX40 agonist ivuxolimab. V gene TRBV9 combines with J gene TRBJ1-3; tentatively, D is TRBD1 (6 bases). This TCR was sampled from an adult with an advanced solid tumor such as melanoma, head and neck, liver or kidney cancer. CDR3 nucleotides: TGTGCCAGCAGCGTAGGCCTTGCCGACAGGGGAAACACCATATATTTT. This gives the protein CASSVGLADRGNTIYF.